This TCR beta chain stems from a study of vaccination effects on CD4 cells after COVID-19. The study's findings and limits: Healthy vaccinees' vaccine-induced clones included only 1 of 255 cross-reacting with common cold coronaviruses. Marked clonal contraction was seen late after vaccination (in both infection- and vaccine-induced clones).

This CDR3 is 12 amino acids long. Trimming removed 5 bases at V and 8 bases at J, with 7 bases between. Per germline, CDR1 LNHDA and CDR2 SQIVND (reference sequence). Profiling relied on immunoSEQ multiplex PCR, and the TCRdb table lists in-frame clones only, not all of them. In the table there are more than 25,000 clones, about 72% of which are singletons. CD4+ T cells specific for antigen were expanded with viral peptide pools by the ViraFEST assay before sequencing. Scientists isolated CD4+ T cells after an approximately 9-day culture period ended. Cultures used roughly 2.2 million PBMC per well, roughly 9.8 IU/ml IL-2 and around 9.7 ug/ml peptides. Replacing half the medium with IL-2 medium was done on days 3 and 7. Relative to its sample, this clone is medium-sized. Its antigen is still unknown.

The chain links TRBV19 to TRBJ1-6; D not certain. This specimen was CD4+ T cells from PBMCs cultured with HCoV-229E spike peptides, taken before COVID-19 vaccination. This receptor was identified in a human donor who received a COVID-19 vaccine. CDR3 residues: CASSYRDSPLHF. The CDR3, as DNA: TGTGCCAGTAGTTATAGGGATTCACCCCTCCACTTT.